This T cell receptor (beta chain) was identified in a study of shared clonotypes between healthy human individuals. Whole-study context: Researchers assigned three CD4 naive, three CD4 memory, two CD8 naive and one CD8 memory plate to each donor.

This clone was observed a few times. Its target is not known. Assay used: immunoSEQ multiplex PCR; TCRdb lists only in-frame clones, some missing. The sample carries 600,000 to 800,000 clones, 72% recorded once. V was pared by 7 bases and J by 5 bases, with 15 bases between. This CDR3 region has 14 residues. The germline CDR1 and CDR2 sequences are LNHDA and SQIVND (reference sequence). Notes on the study in general: Clonotype sharing among donors, it was expected, would be affected by sequencing depth.

Naive CD4+ cells were CD45RA-selected; the remaining cells were memory. The rearrangement links TRBV19 to TRBJ1-5; D possibly corresponds to TRBD1 (6 bases). The clonotype comes from a woman aged 30 to 39 in good health. Source material: memory CD4+ T cells sorted from blood. Described subset: CD45RA-negative fraction. The CDR3: CASTPGRGYQPQHF. CDR3 DNA sequence: TGTGCCAGTACCCCGGGTAGGGGGTATCAGCCCCAGCATTTT.